Reported below is one T cell receptor beta chain. Its antigen is unidentified. Sequencing used immunoSEQ multiplex PCR; TCRdb keeps in-frame clones, though not all of them. The data show around 130,000 clones, roughly nine tenths seen once. The data were taken from a study of T cell responses to AZD1222 COVID-19 vaccine. Overall study: Second-dose groups at about 4 or about 12 weeks were pooled.

Study-level points and caveats: With two AZD1222 doses given, Spike-specific TCR breadth and depth both rose. Donors were mostly white British, more females; clonal diversity possibly underestimated. Close to half of spike-specific TCRs reportedly recognize unmutated variant regions.

The germline V gene encodes CDR1 SGHRS and CDR2 YFSETQ. The CDR3 is made up of 14 amino acids. The V and J ends lost 9 bases and 2 bases respectively, with 14 bases between them. This sample comprised peripheral blood, obtained on day 0 of AZD1222 vaccination. The clonotype was recovered from an adult in good health. This rearrangement joins TRBV5-1 to TRBJ2-2; no definite D call. The CDR3 DNA sequence: TGCGCCACTAAAACGGGTTCCAACACCGGGGAGCTGTTTTTT. It yields the protein CATKTGSNTGELFF.